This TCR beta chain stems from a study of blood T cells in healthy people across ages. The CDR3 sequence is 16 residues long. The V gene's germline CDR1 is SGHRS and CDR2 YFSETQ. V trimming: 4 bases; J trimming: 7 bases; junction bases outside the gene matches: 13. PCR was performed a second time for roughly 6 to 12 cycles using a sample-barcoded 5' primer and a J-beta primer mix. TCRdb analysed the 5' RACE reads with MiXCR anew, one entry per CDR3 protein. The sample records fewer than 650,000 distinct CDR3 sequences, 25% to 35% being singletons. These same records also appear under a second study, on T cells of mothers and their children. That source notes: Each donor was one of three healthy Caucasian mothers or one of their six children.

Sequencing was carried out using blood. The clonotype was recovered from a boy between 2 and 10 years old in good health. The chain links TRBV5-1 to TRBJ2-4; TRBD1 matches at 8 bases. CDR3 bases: TGCGCCAGCAGCGTAACAGGGGGGACGCTTCTTAACATTCAGTACTTC. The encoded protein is CASSVTGGTLLNIQYF.